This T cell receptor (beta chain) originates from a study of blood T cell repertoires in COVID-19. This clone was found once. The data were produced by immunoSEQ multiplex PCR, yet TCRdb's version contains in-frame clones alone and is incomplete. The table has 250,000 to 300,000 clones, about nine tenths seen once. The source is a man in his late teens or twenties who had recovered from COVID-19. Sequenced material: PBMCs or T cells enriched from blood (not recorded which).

The CDR3 DNA is TGCAGCGTTGAAGAGTCCAGGGCTGAAGCTTTCTTT. As protein: CSVEESRAEAFF. The J gene is TRBJ1-1, the V gene TRBV29-1; tentative D call: TRBD1 (5 bases). V gave up 0 bases and J gave up 6 bases, with 8 bases separating them. The CDR3 totals 12 residues. Per the germline V gene, CDR1 is SQVTM and CDR2 is ANQGSEA. The whole variable domain, remainder taken from reference TRBV29-1 and TRBJ1-1, is SAVISQKPSRDICQRGTSLTIQCQVDSQVTMMFWYRQQPGQSLTLIATANQGSEATYESGFVIDKFPISRPNLTFSTLTVSNMSPEDSSIYLCSVEESRAEAFFGQGTRLTVV.